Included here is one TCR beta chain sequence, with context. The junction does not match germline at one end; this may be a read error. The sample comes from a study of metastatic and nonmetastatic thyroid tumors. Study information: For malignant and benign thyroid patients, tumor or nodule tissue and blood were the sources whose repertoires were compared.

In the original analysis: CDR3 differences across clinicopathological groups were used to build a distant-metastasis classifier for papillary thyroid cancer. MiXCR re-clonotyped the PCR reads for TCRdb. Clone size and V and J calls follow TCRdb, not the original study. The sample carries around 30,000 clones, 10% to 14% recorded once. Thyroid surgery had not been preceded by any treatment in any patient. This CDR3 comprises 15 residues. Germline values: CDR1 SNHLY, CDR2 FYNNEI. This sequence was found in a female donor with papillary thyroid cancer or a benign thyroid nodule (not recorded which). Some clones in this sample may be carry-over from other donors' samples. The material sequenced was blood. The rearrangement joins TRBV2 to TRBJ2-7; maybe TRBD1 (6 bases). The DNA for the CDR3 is TGTGCCAGCGGTGAAGCGTGCTGGACAGCCCTCCGCCAGTACTTC. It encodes CASGEACWTALRQYF.